There are a few counts of the clone carrying this TCR beta chain. Antigen: not known. This specimen comes from a study of CD8+ T cells in alopecia areata. Study-wide findings and caveats: Affected scalp, especially in alopecia totalis/universalis, had a higher clonality than normal scalp did.

As the sequencing template, cDNA was produced by extracting RNA and reverse transcribing it. The method was immunoSEQ multiplex PCR; TCRdb's version includes in-frame clones alone and lacks a portion of them. The repertoire holds under 40,000 clones, 55% seen once, with 40% in the top ten. Sequencing input: NKG2D-high CD8+ T cells sorted from blood. This clonotype was obtained from a human donor with alopecia areata.

The CDR3 DNA reads as TGCGCCAGCAGCCCTGGGACAGGTGGTCAGCCCCAGCATTTT. This translates into CASSPGTGGQPQHF. This chain connects TRBV4-1 to TRBJ1-5; 8 positions agree with TRBD1. V was pared by 4 bases and J by 6 bases, with 5 bases of the junction left unmatched. CDR3 length: 14 residues. Per germline, CDR1 MGHRA and CDR2 YSYEKL.